This T cell receptor beta chain comes out of a study of T cell responses to AZD1222 COVID-19 vaccine. General study points: The number of AZD1222 recipients seropositive at baseline was only five to seven.

Here immunoSEQ multiplex PCR was the method, and the copy in TCRdb shows in-frame clones only, minus some. Of about 120,000 clones listed, around 87% were seen once; the top ten hold around 9.3%. On this clone itself: Its matching antigen is unknown.

Germline V gene data show CDR1 as SGHRS and CDR2 as YFSETQ. The CDR3 covers 17 residues. The V gene end was trimmed by 3 bases and the J gene end by 4 bases; junction bases not matched to a gene: 12. The J gene is TRBJ2-1, the V gene TRBV5-1; 8 bases agree with TRBD2. The starting material was peripheral blood, obtained on day 0 of AZD1222 vaccination. The source is an adult in good health. The CDR3: CASSSAGGIAGYNEQFF. CDR3 coding DNA: TGCGCCAGCAGCTCCGCCGGGGGGATAGCGGGGTACAATGAGCAGTTCTTC.